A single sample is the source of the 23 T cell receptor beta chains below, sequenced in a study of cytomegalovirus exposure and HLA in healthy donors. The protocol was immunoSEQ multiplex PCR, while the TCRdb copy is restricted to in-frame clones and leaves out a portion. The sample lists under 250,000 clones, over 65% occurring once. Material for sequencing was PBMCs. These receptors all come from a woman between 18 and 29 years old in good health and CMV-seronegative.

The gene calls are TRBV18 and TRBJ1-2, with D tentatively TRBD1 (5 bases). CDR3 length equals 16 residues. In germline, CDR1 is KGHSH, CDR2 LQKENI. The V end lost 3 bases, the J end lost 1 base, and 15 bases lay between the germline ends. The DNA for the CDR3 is TGTGCCAGCTCACCGGGAGCGTCAGGGAGTAACTATGGCTACACCTTC. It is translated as CASSPGASGSNYGYTF.

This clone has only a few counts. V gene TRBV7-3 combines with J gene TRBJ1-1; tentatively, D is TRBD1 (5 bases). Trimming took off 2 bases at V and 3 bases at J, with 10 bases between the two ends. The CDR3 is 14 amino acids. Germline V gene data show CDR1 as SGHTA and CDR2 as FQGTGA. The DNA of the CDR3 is TGTGCCAGCAGCTTATCGGGGGAGTACACTGAAGCTTTCTTT. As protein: CASSLSGEYTEAFF.

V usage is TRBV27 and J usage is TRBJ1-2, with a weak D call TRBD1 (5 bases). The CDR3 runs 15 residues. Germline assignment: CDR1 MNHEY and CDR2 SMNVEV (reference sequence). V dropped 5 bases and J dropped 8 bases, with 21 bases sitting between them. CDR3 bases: TGTGCCAGCAGTGCCGCCGGGACTGGGGGATCCGGCTACACCTTC. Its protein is CASSAAGTGGSGYTF.

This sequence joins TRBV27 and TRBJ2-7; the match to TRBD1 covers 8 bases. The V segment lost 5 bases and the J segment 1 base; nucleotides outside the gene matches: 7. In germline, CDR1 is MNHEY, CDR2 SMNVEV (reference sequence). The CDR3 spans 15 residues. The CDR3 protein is CASSDVGQASYEQYF. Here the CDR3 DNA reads TGTGCCAGCAGTGACGTGGGACAGGCGTCCTACGAGCAGTACTTC.

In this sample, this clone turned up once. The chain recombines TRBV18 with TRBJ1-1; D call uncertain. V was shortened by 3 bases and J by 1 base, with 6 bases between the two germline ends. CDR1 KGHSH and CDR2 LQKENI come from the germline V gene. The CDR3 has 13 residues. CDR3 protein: CASSPATNTEAFF. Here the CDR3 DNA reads TGTGCCAGCTCACCCGCAACGAACACTGAAGCTTTCTTT.

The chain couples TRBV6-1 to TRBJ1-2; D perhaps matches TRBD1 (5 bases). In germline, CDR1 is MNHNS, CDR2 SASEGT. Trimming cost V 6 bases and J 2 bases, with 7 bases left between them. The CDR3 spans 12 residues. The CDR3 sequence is CASRGGNYGYTF. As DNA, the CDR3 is TGTGCCAGCAGGGGGGGAAACTATGGCTACACCTTC.

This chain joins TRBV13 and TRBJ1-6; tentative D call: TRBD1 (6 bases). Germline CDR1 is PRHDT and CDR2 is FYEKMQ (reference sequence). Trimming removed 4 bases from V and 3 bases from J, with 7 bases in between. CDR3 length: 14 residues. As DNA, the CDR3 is TGTGCCAGCAGCTCAGGGGTCTATAATTCACCCCTCCACTTT. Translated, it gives CASSSGVYNSPLHF.

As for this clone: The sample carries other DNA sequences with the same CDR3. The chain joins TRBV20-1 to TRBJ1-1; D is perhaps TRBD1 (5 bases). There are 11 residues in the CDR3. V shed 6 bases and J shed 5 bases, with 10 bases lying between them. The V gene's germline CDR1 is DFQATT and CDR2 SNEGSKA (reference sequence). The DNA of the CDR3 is TGCAGTGCGAGGGGAGGGACTGAAGCTTTCTTT. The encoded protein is CSARGGTEAFF.

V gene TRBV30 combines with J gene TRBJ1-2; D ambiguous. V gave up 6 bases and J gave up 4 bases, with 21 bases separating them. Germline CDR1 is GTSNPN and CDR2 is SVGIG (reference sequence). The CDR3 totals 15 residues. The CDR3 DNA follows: TGTGCCTGTTATAAGAGTCCGAACTCCATCTATGGCTACACCTTC. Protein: CACYKSPNSIYGYTF. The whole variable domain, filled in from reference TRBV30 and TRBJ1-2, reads SQTIHQWPATLVQPVGSPLSLECTVEGTSNPNLYWYRQAAGRGLQLLFYSVGIGQISSEVPQNLSASRPQDRQFILSSKKLLLSDSGFYLCACYKSPNSIYGYTFGSGTRLTVV.

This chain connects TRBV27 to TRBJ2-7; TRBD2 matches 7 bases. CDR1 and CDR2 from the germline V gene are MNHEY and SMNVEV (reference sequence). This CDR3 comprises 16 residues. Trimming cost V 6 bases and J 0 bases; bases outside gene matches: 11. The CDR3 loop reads CASSPSGRGYSYEQYF. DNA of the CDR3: TGTGCCAGCAGCCCATCGGGGCGGGGGTACTCCTACGAGCAGTACTTC.

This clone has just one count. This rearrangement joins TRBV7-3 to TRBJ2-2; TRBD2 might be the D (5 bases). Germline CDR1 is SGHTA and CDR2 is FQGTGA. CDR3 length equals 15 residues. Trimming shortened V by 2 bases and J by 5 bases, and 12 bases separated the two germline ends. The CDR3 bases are TGTGCCAGCAGCTTATTGAGCACTAGGACCGGGGAGCTGTTTTTT. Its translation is CASSLLSTRTGELFF.

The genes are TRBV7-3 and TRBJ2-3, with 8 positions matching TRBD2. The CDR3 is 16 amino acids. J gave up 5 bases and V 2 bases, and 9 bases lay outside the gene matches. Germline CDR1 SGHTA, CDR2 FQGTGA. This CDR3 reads CASSLLTSGSRDTQYF. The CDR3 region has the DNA TGTGCCAGCAGCTTACTCACTAGCGGATCTAGAGATACGCAGTATTTT.

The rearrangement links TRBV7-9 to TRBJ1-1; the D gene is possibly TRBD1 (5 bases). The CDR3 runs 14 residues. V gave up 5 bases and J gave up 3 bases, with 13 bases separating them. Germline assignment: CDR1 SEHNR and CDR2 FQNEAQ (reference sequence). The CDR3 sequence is CASSLSGGHTEAFF. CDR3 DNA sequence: TGTGCCAGCAGCCTATCCGGGGGACACACTGAAGCTTTCTTT.

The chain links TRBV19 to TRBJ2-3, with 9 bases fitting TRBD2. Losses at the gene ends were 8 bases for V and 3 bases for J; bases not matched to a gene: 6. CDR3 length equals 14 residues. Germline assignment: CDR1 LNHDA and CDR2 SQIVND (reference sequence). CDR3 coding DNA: TGTGCCAGTGCGCTAGCGGGGCGTACAGATACGCAGTATTTT. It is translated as CASALAGRTDTQYF. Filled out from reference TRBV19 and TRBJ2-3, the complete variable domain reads DGGITQSPKYLFRKEGQNVTLSCEQNLNHDAMYWYRQDPGQGLRLIYYSQIVNDFQKGDIAEGYSVSREKKESFPLTVTSAQKNPTAFYLCASALAGRTDTQYFGPGTRLTVL.

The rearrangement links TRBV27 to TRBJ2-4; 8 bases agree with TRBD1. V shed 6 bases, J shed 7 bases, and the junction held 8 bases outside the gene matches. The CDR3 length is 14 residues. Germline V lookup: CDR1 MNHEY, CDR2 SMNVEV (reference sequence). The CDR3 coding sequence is TGTGCCAGCAGCTACCGGACAGGGATCAACATTCAGTACTTC. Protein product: CASSYRTGINIQYF.

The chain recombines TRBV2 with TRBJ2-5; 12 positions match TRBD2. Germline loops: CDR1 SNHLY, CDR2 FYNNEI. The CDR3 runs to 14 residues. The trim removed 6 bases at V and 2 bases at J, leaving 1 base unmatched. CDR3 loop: CASRGTSGQETQYF. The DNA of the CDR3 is TGTGCCAGCAGGGGGACTAGCGGGCAAGAGACCCAGTACTTC.

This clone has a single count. CDR3 sequence: CASTGTGVETQYF. The CDR3 DNA reads TGTGCCAGCACCGGGACAGGGGTAGAGACCCAGTACTTC. The J gene is TRBJ2-5, the V gene TRBV2, with 10 bases fitting TRBD1. Germline CDR1 reads SNHLY; CDR2 reads FYNNEI. The length of the CDR3 is 13 residues. The V gene end was trimmed by 7 bases and the J gene end by 4 bases; junction bases not matched to a gene: 3.

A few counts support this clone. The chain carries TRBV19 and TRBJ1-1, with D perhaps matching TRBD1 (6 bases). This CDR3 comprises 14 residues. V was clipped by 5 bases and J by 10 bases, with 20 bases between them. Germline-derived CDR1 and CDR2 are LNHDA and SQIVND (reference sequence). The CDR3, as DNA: TGTGCCAGTAGTTTCACAGGGTCCCGTCGCGGAGCTTTCTTT. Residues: CASSFTGSRRGAFF. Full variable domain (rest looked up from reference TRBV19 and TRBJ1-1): DGGITQSPKYLFRKEGQNVTLSCEQNLNHDAMYWYRQDPGQGLRLIYYSQIVNDFQKGDIAEGYSVSREKKESFPLTVTSAQKNPTAFYLCASSFTGSRRGAFFGQGTRLTVV.

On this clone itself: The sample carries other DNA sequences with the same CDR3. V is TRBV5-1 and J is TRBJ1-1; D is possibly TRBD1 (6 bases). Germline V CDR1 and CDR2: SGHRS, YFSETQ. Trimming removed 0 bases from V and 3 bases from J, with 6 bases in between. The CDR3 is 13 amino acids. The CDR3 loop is CASSLAGDTEAFF. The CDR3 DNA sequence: TGCGCCAGCAGCTTGGCAGGGGACACTGAAGCTTTCTTT. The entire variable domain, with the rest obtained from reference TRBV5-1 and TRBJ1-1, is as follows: KAGVTQTPRYLIKTRGQQVTLSCSPISGHRSVSWYQQTPGQGLQFLFEYFSETQRNKGNFPGRFSGRQFSNSRSEMNVSTLELGDSALYLCASSLAGDTEAFFGQGTRLTVV.

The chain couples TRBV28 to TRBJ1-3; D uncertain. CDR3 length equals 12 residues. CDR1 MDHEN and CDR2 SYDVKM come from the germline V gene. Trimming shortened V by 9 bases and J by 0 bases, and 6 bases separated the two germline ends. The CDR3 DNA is TGTGCCAGTGCGAACTCTGGAAACACCATATATTTT. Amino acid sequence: CASANSGNTIYF.

CDR3 loop: CASSRIGGASGNNEQFF. CDR3 DNA sequence: TGTGCCAGCAGCCGAATCGGTGGGGCTAGCGGGAACAATGAGCAGTTCTTC. This chain joins TRBV7-3 and TRBJ2-1; TRBD2 agrees at 9 bases. With V trimmed by 5 bases and J by 5 bases, 13 bases remained unmatched. Germline V gives CDR1 SGHTA, CDR2 FQGTGA. This CDR3 region has 17 residues.

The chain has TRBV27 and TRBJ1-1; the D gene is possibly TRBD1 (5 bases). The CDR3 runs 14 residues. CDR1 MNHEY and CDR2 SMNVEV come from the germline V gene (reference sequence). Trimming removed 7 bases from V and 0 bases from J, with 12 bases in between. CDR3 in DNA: TGTGCCAGCATGATGGCGGGGGTGAACACTGAAGCTTTCTTT. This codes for CASMMAGVNTEAFF.

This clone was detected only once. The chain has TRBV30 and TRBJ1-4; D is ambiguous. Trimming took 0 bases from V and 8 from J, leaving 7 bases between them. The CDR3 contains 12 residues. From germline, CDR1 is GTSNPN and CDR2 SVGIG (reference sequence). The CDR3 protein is CAWSVGLEKLFF. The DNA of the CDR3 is TGTGCCTGGAGTGTCGGTCTGGAAAAACTGTTTTTT.